The source of this T cell receptor beta chain is a study of beta chain features in type 1 diabetes. Only a few counts were recorded for this clone. Its specificity is unknown. The isolated RNA, all of it, was reverse transcribed, so expressed TCRB transcripts were what got sequenced. Repertoires were generated with immunoSEQ multiplex PCR, while TCRdb's copy carries only in-frame clones and drops some. The sample yields about 160,000 clones, under 9.5% seen once. Study observations and caveats: These data did not resolve whether HLA type affects TCRB rearrangement. Patients with type 1 diabetes carried fewer insertions and had more deletions at their VDJ junctions. Among all four CD4+ subsets, Type 1 diabetes patients had TCRB CDR3s that were moderately but significantly shorter.

The CDR3 consists of 14 residues. The germline V gene has CDR1 SEHNR and CDR2 FQNEAQ (reference sequence). V was trimmed by 8 bases and J by 2 bases, leaving 15 bases between them. CD45RO/CCR7/CD25/CD127/CD95/CD27 separated CD4+ naive, central memory, regulatory and stem cell-like memory cells by sorting. The sequenced material came from central memory CD4+ T cells from blood. This chain connects TRBV7-9 to TRBJ2-5; D might be TRBD1 (6 bases). This receptor was identified in a man between 18 and 35 years old with type 1 diabetes. CDR3 sequence reads: CASHPGHGQETQYF. CDR3 nucleotides: TGTGCCAGCCACCCGGGACACGGTCAAGAGACCCAGTACTTC.